The clone carrying this T cell receptor (beta chain) was detected many times. What it binds is not known. This entry belongs to a study of T cell repertoires in cytomegalovirus infection. Background on the study: From public TCR beta signatures came an indication of both CMV infection and matching HLA type.

TCRdb reanalysed the reads using MiXCR and keeps one entry per CDR3 protein. The table records 90,000 to 120,000 distinct CDR3 sequences, about 25% of them present only once. General observations from the study: Predominance within the ex vivo response was attributable to HLA-C-restricted CMV-specific TCR beta clonotypes.

The CDR3 has 15 residues. Germline CDR1 is SGHVS and CDR2 is FQNEAQ. Trimming took off 3 bases at V and 3 bases at J, with 15 bases between the two ends. The sequence derives from a human donor in good health (CMV status not recorded). Some clones in this sample may be carry-over from other donors' samples. Material: CD8+ T cells from PBMCs. The J gene is TRBJ2-7, the V gene TRBV7-8; D possibly corresponds to TRBD1 (7 bases). The CDR3 is CASSLWGGDSYEQYF. The CDR3 nucleotides read TGTGCCAGCAGCTTGTGGGGCGGGGACAGCTACGAGCAGTACTTC.